This TCR beta chain emerged from a study of technical replicates of blood from several donors. Deletions cut 6 bases from V and 0 bases from J, with 14 bases between. Germline V CDR1 and CDR2: SNHLY, FYNNEI. The CDR3 has 15 amino acids. The assay was immunoSEQ multiplex PCR, and TCRdb's table has in-frame clones only and misses some. The table has 60,000 to 65,000 clones, 86% seen once. Sequences were obtained from PBMCs. This chain links TRBV2 with TRBJ1-1; D gene ambiguous. The source of this sequence is a human donor in good health. Some clones in this sample may be carry-over from other donors' samples. In nucleotides, the CDR3 is TGTGCCAGCAGGGGTGGGCGGGCTGTGAACACTGAAGCTTTCTTT. This codes for CASRGGRAVNTEAFF.